The T cell receptor (beta chain) described here comes from a study of human T cells and chemical hapten exposure. In the source study's methods: There were a median of around 96,000 TCRs per sample, with a range from roughly 23,224 to 690,600. Using its own MiXCR run on the RACE reads, TCRdb lists one record per CDR3 protein. For this entry, the V and J calls and clone size follow TCRdb and not the study's own pipeline. The sample lists roughly 94,000 distinct CDR3 sequences, 7% to 10% occurring once. Stated time point: patch test 2, 6 weeks after DPC sensitization. Treatment in this sample: therapeutic diphenylcyclopropenone sensitization with weekly scalp DPC. Investigators collected blood before applying each patch test. Participating donors were patients with alopecia, aged 18 to 70 years, considered appropriate candidates for DPC. CDR1 PRHDT and CDR2 FYEKMQ come from the germline V gene (reference sequence). CDR3 length: 14 amino acids. With 4 bases removed from V and 5 bases from J, the gap between germline ends came to 15 bases.

The sample in question was whole blood, obtained in connection with sensitization to the hapten diphenylcyclopropenone (DPC). The chain links TRBV13 to TRBJ2-7; no clear D gene. The sequence was obtained from a woman in her forties with alopecia areata. Some clones in this sample may be carry-over from other donors' samples. The chain's CDR3 is CASSYGLGENEQYF. CDR3 DNA sequence: TGTGCCAGCAGCTACGGGTTGGGTGAGAACGAGCAGTACTTC.